This is a list of T cell receptor beta chains from one sample in a study of siplizumab effects on memory and regulatory T cells. Clones were sequenced by immunoSEQ multiplex PCR, and TCRdb holds only the in-frame ones, with some missing. The sample lists just over 40,000 clones, around 89% occurring once. Sequenced: naive CD4+ T cells sorted from blood. Every receptor here comes from a human donor in good health. CDR3s include the opening cysteine and the closing phenylalanine or tryptophan. The D gene is left open where the match is weak. Some rows have no size entry. The others give once, few or many, or a class for an expanded clone.

NA	NA	TRBV29-1	TRBJ1-1	TGCAGCATACAGAGAGTAGACATAATGAACACTGAAGCTTTCTTT	CSIQRVDIMNTEAFF
NA	TRBD1	TRBV9	TRBJ2-3	TGTGCCAGCACCATGGGGACAGGCCCAGATACGCAGTATTTT	CASTMGTGPDTQYF
NA	NA	TRBV6-5	TRBJ1-4	TGTGCCAGCAGTTCGGACATTTACCCTGAAAAACTGTTTTTT	CASSSDIYPEKLFF
once	NA	TRBV7-2	TRBJ1-2	TGTGCCAGCAGCTTCGAATATTGGGGTGGCTACACCTTC	CASSFEYWGGYTF
NA	TRBD1	TRBV6-5	TRBJ2-7	TGTGCCAGCAGTTATTCCAACAGGGGTTCCTACGAGCAGTACTTC	CASSYSNRGSYEQYF
NA	NA	TRBV29-1	TRBJ2-1	TGCAGCGTTGATGGCAGGGTCCACGAGCAGTTCTTC	CSVDGRVHEQFF
NA	TRBD2	TRBV11-2	TRBJ2-1	TGTGCCAGCAGCTCCGCTTGGGGGAGGGGCCCCTACAATGAGCAGTTCTTC	CASSSAWGRGPYNEQFF
NA	NA	TRBV5-5	TRBJ1-1	TGTGCCAGCAGCTTCGAGGGGCGAACTGAAGCTTTCTTT	CASSFEGRTEAFF
NA	NA	TRBV20-1	TRBJ2-7	TGCAGTGCTAGTACGGTGTACGAGCAGTACTTC	CSASTVYEQYF
NA	NA	TRBV30	TRBJ2-7	TGTGCCTGGAGTCCGGCCTCCTACGAGCAGTACTTC	CAWSPASYEQYF
NA	NA	TRBV30	TRBJ1-1	TGTGCCTGGTCAGATGTCAGCACTGAAGCTTTCTTT	CAWSDVSTEAFF
NA	NA	TRBV11-2	TRBJ1-1	TGTGCCAGCAGCTTCGGGGGGATAAGCACTGAAGCTTTCTTT	CASSFGGISTEAFF
NA	NA	TRBV11-2	TRBJ2-5	TGTGCCAGCAGCTATCGATCCCCTCGTTCCCTTACTAGAGCGGAGACCCAGTACTTC	CASSYRSPRSLTRAETQYF
NA	TRBD2	TRBV5-1	TRBJ2-7	TGCGCCAGCAGCGCCGGGACGGTCCTCAGGACTAGTACGGGCCACGAGCAGTACTTC	CASSAGTVLRTSTGHEQYF
NA	TRBD1	TRBV9	TRBJ1-2	TGTGCCAGCAGCCCCCAGCAGGGACAGGCCTACTATGGCTACACCTTC	CASSPQQGQAYYGYTF
NA	NA	TRBV28	TRBJ1-2	TGTGCCAGCAGTTTGTCTCCTACGGATGGCTACACCTTC	CASSLSPTDGYTF
NA	NA	TRBV19	TRBJ1-2	TGTGCCAGCGATGACACCCTCGGCTATGGCTACACCTTC	CASDDTLGYGYTF
NA	NA	TRBV9	TRBJ2-5	TGTGCCAGCAGCGTAGGAGGTGCGGGGCAAGAGACCCAGTACTTC	CASSVGGAGQETQYF
NA	TRBD2	TRBV6-5	TRBJ2-7	TGTGCCAGCAGTTCCCCCCCCGGGGGGATCTACGAGCAGTACTTC	CASSSPPGGIYEQYF
NA	NA	TRBV29-1	TRBJ2-1	TGCAGCGCGGGGGTCTCCTACAATGAGCAGTTCTTC	CSAGVSYNEQFF
NA	NA	TRBV11-2	TRBJ2-3	TGTGCCAGCAGCTTGAGGGGGACAGATACGCAGTATTTT	CASSLRGTDTQYF
NA	NA	TRBV7-9	TRBJ1-1	TGTGCCAGCAGCTCCGGACTGCTCACTGAAGCTTTCTTT	CASSSGLLTEAFF
NA	TRBD1	TRBV7-9	TRBJ2-5	TGTGCCAGCAGCTCCAGGGACAGCCAAGAGACCCAGTACTTC	CASSSRDSQETQYF
NA	NA	TRBV18	TRBJ1-1	TGTGCCAGCTCACCAACAAGGGACACTGAAGCTTTCTTT	CASSPTRDTEAFF
few	NA	TRBV19	TRBJ2-7	TGTGCCAGTAGATCGAGTGGGGAATCCTACGAGCAGTACTTC	CASRSSGESYEQYF
NA	NA	TRBV7-6	TRBJ2-1	TGTGCCAGCAGCTTATGGTTGCGGGGGCAGTCCTACAATGAGCAGTTCTTC	CASSLWLRGQSYNEQFF
NA	NA	TRBV6-6	TRBJ2-1	TGTGCCAGCAAAGCTAGTTTGTATATCGGAGAGTTCTTC	CASKASLYIGEFF
NA	NA	TRBV15	TRBJ2-1	TGTGCCACCAGCAGGGATTGGGCGGCCAATGAGCAGTTCTTC	CATSRDWAANEQFF
NA	TRBD2	TRBV7-2	TRBJ2-3	TGTGCCAGCAGCTTATCCGGGACTAGCGGAGATACGCAGTATTTT	CASSLSGTSGDTQYF
NA	NA	TRBV9	TRBJ2-2	TGTGCCAGCAGCGTAGAAGCGGCAGCGAACACCGGGGAGCTGTTTTTT	CASSVEAAANTGELFF
few	NA	TRBV5-4	TRBJ1-2	TGTGCCAGCAGACCTTCAACACGAGGCTTTGGCTACACCTTC	CASRPSTRGFGYTF
NA	NA	TRBV5-4	TRBJ2-1	TGTGCCAGCAGCTTAACCAATGAGCAGTTCTTC	CASSLTNEQFF
NA	NA	TRBV27	TRBJ1-2	TGTGCCAGCAGCACCTCGGGGGCGTATGGCTACACCTTC	CASSTSGAYGYTF
NA	NA	TRBV5-4	TRBJ2-7	TGTGCCAGCAGCTCTCAGACCCGGCGGGAGCAGTACTTC	CASSSQTRREQYF
NA	NA	TRBV4-1	TRBJ2-7	TGCGCCAGCAGCCAAGAAAGAAGGGCAGGGAGGCACGAGCAGTACTTC	CASSQERRAGRHEQYF
NA	NA	TRBV7-7	TRBJ2-7	TGTGCTAGCAGCTTAGCTGGAGGGGAGCAGTACTTC	CASSLAGGEQYF
NA	TRBD2	TRBV6-1	TRBJ2-7	TGTGCCAGCAGTCTGGGACTAGTGGAAACCTACGAGCAGTACTTC	CASSLGLVETYEQYF
NA	NA	TRBV6-5	TRBJ2-2	TGTGCCAGCAGCCGGGGTAACACCGGGGAGCTGTTTTTT	CASSRGNTGELFF
once	NA	TRBV7-2	TRBJ2-7	TGTGCCAGCAGCTTCCCCGGGAACTACGAGCAGTACTTC	CASSFPGNYEQYF
NA	NA	TRBV5-5	TRBJ2-7	TGTGCCAGCAGCTTGGCTCGGACTAACACCTACGAGCAGTACTTC	CASSLARTNTYEQYF
once	TRBD2	TRBV30	TRBJ2-3	TGTGCCTGGAGCCCCGGCGGGACTAGCGGGAGAGTGATCACAGATACGCAGTATTTT	CAWSPGGTSGRVITDTQYF
NA	TRBD1	TRBV18	TRBJ1-1	TGTGCCAGCTCACAGGGGGCTGTCCCTGAAGCTTTCTTT	CASSQGAVPEAFF
NA	TRBD1	TRBV11-2	TRBJ2-1	TGTGCCAGCAGGGCGTACAGGGGGTCCTACAATGAGCAGTTCTTC	CASRAYRGSYNEQFF
NA	TRBD2	TRBV7-6	TRBJ2-3	TGTGCCAGCAGCTCTCTAGCGGGGGTGGGAGATACGCAGTATTTT	CASSSLAGVGDTQYF
NA	NA	TRBV21-1	TRBJ1-1	TGTGCCAGCAGCTCTCACACTGAAGCTTTCTTT	CASSSHTEAFF